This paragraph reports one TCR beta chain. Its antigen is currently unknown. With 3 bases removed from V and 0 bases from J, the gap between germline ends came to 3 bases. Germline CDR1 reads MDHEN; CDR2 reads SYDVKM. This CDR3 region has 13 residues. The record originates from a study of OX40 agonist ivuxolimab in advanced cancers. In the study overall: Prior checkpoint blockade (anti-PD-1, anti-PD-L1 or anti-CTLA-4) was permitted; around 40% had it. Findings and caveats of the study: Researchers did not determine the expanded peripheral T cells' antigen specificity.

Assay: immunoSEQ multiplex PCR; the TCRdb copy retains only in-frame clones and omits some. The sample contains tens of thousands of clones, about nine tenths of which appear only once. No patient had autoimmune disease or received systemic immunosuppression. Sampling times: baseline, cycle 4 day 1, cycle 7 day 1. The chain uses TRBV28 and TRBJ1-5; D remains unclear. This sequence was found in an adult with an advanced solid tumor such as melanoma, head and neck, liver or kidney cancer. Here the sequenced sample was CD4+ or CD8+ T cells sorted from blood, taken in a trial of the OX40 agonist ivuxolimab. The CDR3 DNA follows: TGTGCCAGCAGTTTCGGTAGCAATCAGCCCCAGCATTTT. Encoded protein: CASSFGSNQPQHF.